This entry lists 22 T cell receptor beta chains sequenced from one sample in a study of CD8+ T cells in alopecia areata. The sample's treatment: oral pan-JAK inhibitor, 5-10 mg twice daily. Sequencing relied on a cDNA template that was reverse transcribed from extracted RNA. Generated by immunoSEQ multiplex PCR, the TCRdb table keeps only in-frame clones and is missing some. The sample has about 290,000 clones, roughly 60% seen once; the top ten hold less than 2%. Sequences were derived from CD4+ T cells sorted from blood, sampled at week 24, from a patient treated with tofacitinib. The receptors originated from a human donor with alopecia areata.

This clone occurred once. The rearrangement joins TRBV30 to TRBJ2-7; D may be TRBD1 (5 bases). The V gene lost 3 bases and the J gene lost 1 base, with 16 bases spanning the gap. The CDR3 covers 15 residues. The germline V gene has CDR1 GTSNPN and CDR2 SVGIG (reference sequence). The CDR3 here is CAWSPDRGLSYEQYF. The DNA of the CDR3 is TGTGCCTGGAGCCCTGATAGGGGTTTATCCTACGAGCAGTACTTC.

This clone was counted only a few times. This sequence joins TRBV7-9 and TRBJ1-2; a weak D match, TRBD1 (5 bases). This CDR3 is built from 13 residues. The V and J ends lost 0 bases and 7 bases respectively, with 9 bases between them. From germline, CDR1 is SEHNR and CDR2 FQNEAQ (reference sequence). DNA of the CDR3: TGTGCCAGCAGCTTAGCAGGGACTCCTGGCTACACCTTC. Protein: CASSLAGTPGYTF.

The chain employs TRBV23-1 and TRBJ2-5; 10 bases agree with TRBD1. TRBV23-1 qualifies as an ORF whose function is uncertain. Trimming removed 9 bases from V and 10 bases from J; junction bases left unmatched: 14. The CDR3 runs to 14 residues. Here the CDR3 reads CARSPGQGKVDQYF. CDR3 coding DNA: TGCGCCAGAAGCCCGGGACAGGGGAAGGTGGACCAGTACTTC.

The table lists this clone with a few counts. The J gene is TRBJ2-4, the V gene TRBV2, with D uncertain. The germline gives CDR1 SNHLY, CDR2 FYNNEI. The CDR3 has 11 residues. V dropped 7 bases and J dropped 8 bases, with 9 bases sitting between them. This chain's CDR3 is CASTGHYIQYF. The DNA for the CDR3 is TGTGCCAGCACAGGCCATTACATTCAGTACTTC.

The chain joins TRBV6-5 to TRBJ2-6, with D tentatively TRBD2 (5 bases). Trimming shortened V by 7 bases and J by 7 bases, and 11 bases separated the two germline ends. The CDR3 sequence is 13 residues long. Germline CDR1 is MNHEY and CDR2 is SVGAGI. The CDR3 region is CASKDLAANVLTF. The CDR3 bases are TGTGCCAGCAAGGACCTAGCCGCCAACGTCCTGACTTTC.

V gene TRBV6-6 combines with J gene TRBJ1-1, with D unclear. The CDR3 sequence is 15 residues long. V was clipped by 0 bases and J by 0 bases, with 8 bases between them. Germline CDR1 is MNHNY and CDR2 is SVGAGI (reference sequence). The CDR3 DNA follows: TGTGCCAGCAGTTACTCTGGCGGCCTGAACACTGAAGCTTTCTTT. It codes for CASSYSGGLNTEAFF.

The rearrangement joins TRBV7-9 to TRBJ2-6, with unresolved D. Per germline, CDR1 SEHNR and CDR2 FQNEAQ (reference sequence). With 4 bases removed from V and 4 bases from J, the gap between germline ends came to 5 bases. CDR3 length: 13 amino acids. The CDR3 region has the DNA TGTGCCAGCAGCTCCGCAGGGGCCAACGTCCTGACTTTC. It yields the protein CASSSAGANVLTF.

This chain connects TRBV5-1 to TRBJ1-1; D remains unclear. Trimming removed 0 bases from V and 1 base from J, with 7 bases in between. Germline loops: CDR1 SGHRS, CDR2 YFSETQ. The CDR3 contains 14 residues. CDR3 region: CASSLASSNTEAFF. CDR3 DNA sequence: TGCGCCAGCAGCTTGGCCAGTTCGAACACTGAAGCTTTCTTT. Complete variable domain (other parts from reference TRBV5-1 and TRBJ1-1): KAGVTQTPRYLIKTRGQQVTLSCSPISGHRSVSWYQQTPGQGLQFLFEYFSETQRNKGNFPGRFSGRQFSNSRSEMNVSTLELGDSALYLCASSLASSNTEAFFGQGTRLTVV.

The chain recombines TRBV4-3 with TRBJ1-1; 9 bases are shared with TRBD1. The CDR3 runs to 18 residues. J gave up 3 bases and V 1 base, and 12 bases lay outside the gene matches. The germline CDR1 and CDR2 sequences are LGHNA and YSLEER. CDR3 sequence reads: CASSQVLAGTGYYTEAFF. The CDR3 DNA sequence: TGCGCCAGCAGCCAAGTCCTGGCCGGGACAGGGTATTACACTGAAGCTTTCTTT.

This clone appeared many times. V is TRBV7-3 and J is TRBJ1-5; D remains unclear. The CDR3 has 15 residues. CDR1 is SGHTA, CDR2 FQGTGA, per germline. Trimming took 5 bases from V and 6 from J, leaving 17 bases between them. CDR3 residues: CASSQWVRQGQPQHF. The CDR3 bases are TGTGCCAGCAGCCAATGGGTACGGCAAGGTCAGCCCCAGCATTTT.

This clone was seen only a few times. The rearrangement joins TRBV19 to TRBJ2-3; tentatively, D is TRBD1 (6 bases). Germline V gene sequence: CDR1 LNHDA, CDR2 SQIVND (reference sequence). Deletions cut 6 bases from V and 3 bases from J, with 10 bases between. The CDR3 sequence is 13 residues long. CDR3 DNA: TGTGCCAGTAGGGGGCAGGGGACAGATACGCAGTATTTT. Translated, it gives CASRGQGTDTQYF.

This sequence joins TRBV28 and TRBJ1-2; D may be TRBD1 (5 bases). The CDR3 consists of 11 residues. Germline-derived CDR1 and CDR2 are MDHEN and SYDVKM. V dropped 10 bases and J dropped 1 base, with 7 bases sitting between them. The CDR3 sequence: CATQVNYGYTF. CDR3 bases: TGTGCCACACAGGTTAACTATGGCTACACCTTC.

This chain links TRBV19 with TRBJ2-1, with D tentatively TRBD1 (5 bases). Germline V gene lookup returns CDR1 LNHDA and CDR2 SQIVND (reference sequence). V lost 5 bases and J 4 bases, leaving 9 bases between the germline ends. The CDR3 contains 13 residues. This CDR3 reads CASSRQGYNEQFF. The DNA for the CDR3 is TGTGCCAGTAGTCGGCAGGGTTACAATGAGCAGTTCTTC.

This clone has only a few counts. This sample includes further DNA sequences coding for the same CDR3. CDR3 protein: CATSRDTGGRETQYF. The CDR3 DNA is TGTGCCACCAGCAGAGATACAGGGGGACGGGAGACCCAGTACTTC. This chain joins TRBV15 and TRBJ2-5; 8 positions match TRBD1. V gave up 0 bases and J gave up 5 bases; unmatched junction bases: 5. The CDR3 spans 15 residues. From germline, CDR1 is LNHNV and CDR2 YYDKDF (reference sequence).

V is TRBV29-1 and J is TRBJ1-2, with D possibly matching TRBD1 (5 bases). Germline CDR1 reads SQVTM; CDR2 reads ANQGSEA. This CDR3 has 15 amino acids. V was trimmed by 3 bases and J by 4 bases, leaving 18 bases between them. CDR3 sequence (DNA): TGCAGCGTTGACGTACCTCTGGGGGATCGCTATGGCTACACCTTC. This gives the protein CSVDVPLGDRYGYTF.

About this clone itself: A far larger clone differs by one base, so this is likely a read error. Within the sample, other DNA sequences also encode this same CDR3. The CDR3 reads CASSLDGTSTDTQYF. The CDR3 DNA reads TGCGCCAGCAGCTTGGACGGCACGAGCACAGATACGCAGTATTTT. The chain uses TRBV5-1 and TRBJ2-3; no firm D call. This CDR3 spans 15 amino acids. V gave up 0 bases and J gave up 0 bases, with 8 bases separating them. CDR1 and CDR2 from the germline V gene are SGHRS and YFSETQ.

The V gene is TRBV6-6, the J gene TRBJ2-5; D perhaps matches TRBD1 (6 bases). The germline gives CDR1 MNHNY, CDR2 SVGAGI (reference sequence). The CDR3 runs to 14 residues. V was shortened by 0 bases and J by 5 bases, with 10 bases between the two germline ends. In DNA form, the CDR3 reads TGTGCCAGCAGTTACTCTGGGACAAGGGAGACCCAGTACTTC. This sequence encodes CASSYSGTRETQYF.

CDR3 coding DNA: TGTGCCAGCTACCAACCCCGGGGGCCCTATATCACAGATACGCAGTATTTT. Its protein is CASYQPRGPYITDTQYF. The V and J genes are TRBV27 and TRBJ2-3; possibly TRBD1 or TRBD2 for D (6 bases each). V dropped 8 bases and J dropped 2 bases, with 23 bases sitting between them. The CDR3 contains 17 residues. The germline V gene encodes CDR1 MNHEY and CDR2 SMNVEV (reference sequence).

This clone was observed many times. The genes are TRBV25-1 and TRBJ1-4; the match to TRBD1 covers 8 bases. The length of the CDR3 is 15 residues. The V gene's germline CDR1 is MGHDK and CDR2 SYGVNS. V lost 5 bases to trimming and J lost 7 bases; unmatched junction nucleotides: 9. The DNA of the CDR3 is TGTGCCAGCAGTAGACGACAGGGGTCCGCTGAAAAACTGTTTTTT. As protein: CASSRRQGSAEKLFF.

This sequence joins TRBV7-9 and TRBJ2-1; 12 bases align to TRBD2. Germline trimming cut 5 bases from V and 6 bases from J; bases unmatched to any gene: 11. CDR3 length: 17 residues. Germline values: CDR1 SEHNR, CDR2 FQNEAQ (reference sequence). As DNA, the CDR3 is TGTGCCAGCAGCCCAAAAGGGCTAGCGGGGGGGCTCAATGAGCAGTTCTTC. It specifies CASSPKGLAGGLNEQFF.

The V call is TRBV29-1, the J call TRBJ2-3, with D possibly matching TRBD2 (7 bases). Trimming stripped 8 bases from V and 3 bases from J, with 15 bases between. The germline CDR1 and CDR2 sequences are SQVTM and ANQGSEA. This CDR3 has 13 amino acids. For the CDR3, the DNA is TGCAGCCCACGGAGGGGGGGGACAGATACGCAGTATTTT. Its translation is CSPRRGGTDTQYF.

Only a few counts were recorded for this clone. This chain uses TRBV30 with TRBJ2-3; D unresolved. This CDR3 has 14 residues. The germline V gene encodes CDR1 GTSNPN and CDR2 SVGIG (reference sequence). Trimming shortened V by 4 bases and J by 6 bases, and 17 bases separated the two germline ends. The CDR3 sequence: CAWKQTLRQDTQYF. The CDR3 DNA reads as TGTGCCTGGAAACAGACACTCCGGCAGGATACGCAGTATTTT.